This TCR beta chain was identified during a study of blood T cell repertoires in COVID-19. About the study: The analysed material was cDNA or gDNA that came from T cells, B-cell-depleted T cells, or PBMCs.

Methods used by the authors: Counts of nucleated cells, estimated from reference gene primer amplification, were obtained. Clones were sequenced by immunoSEQ multiplex PCR, and TCRdb holds only the in-frame ones, with some missing. That table furnishes V, J and clone size, whereas the DNA furnished D and trimming. The table records 200,000 to 250,000 clones, about 85% of them present only once. The CDR3 runs to 15 residues. Per the germline V gene, CDR1 is LNHDA and CDR2 is SQIVND (reference sequence). V was clipped by 4 bases and J by 0 bases, with 10 bases between them. All enrollees were about 18 to 89 years old and from fewer than 25 US areas. Cohorts were determined from participant-reported clinical history.

The sample consisted of PBMCs or T cells enriched from blood (not recorded which). This sequence joins TRBV19 and TRBJ2-1, with TRBD2 as a possible D gene (5 bases). The TCR comes from a woman aged 30 to 39 who had recovered from COVID-19. Here the CDR3 reads CASSSSGSSYNEQFF. In DNA form, the CDR3 reads TGTGCCAGTAGTAGCAGCGGAAGCTCCTACAATGAGCAGTTCTTC.